This T cell receptor beta chain came from a study of memory CD8 T cells in hepatitis C reinfection (dated by TCRdb to 2017 to 2019). For the wider study: Among the donors, three cleared two back-to-back HCV infections on their own, whereas two got rid of a primary infection but ended up chronically infected after reinfection. The study tracked the TCR beta repertoire of virus-specific CD8 T cells longitudinally across an HCV reinfection episode in five donors. Between the late 2000s and the early 2010s, five reinfection cases that had stored pre-reinfection samples were identified. In the reinfection study, participants with a resolved prior HCV infection were followed up every 3 months. Late or post reinfection samples were collected 12 to 24 weeks after reinfection was detected. HCV reinfection was defined as a positive HCV RNA test following two negative tests taken at least 60 days apart.

Receptor libraries were prepared by the immunoSEQ multiplex PCR assay. Genomic DNA was extracted from the sorted cells, and the TCR beta V, D and J regions were sequenced using the automated high-throughput method of Adaptive Biotechnologies. CDR3 regions were amplified with a two-step, bias-controlled multiplex PCR. An Illumina instrument was used to sequence the amplified TCR beta libraries. On the authors' methods: Demultiplexed reads were processed to reduce amplification and sequencing bias, and CDR3 sequences were assigned to gene families using the IMGT database. ImmunoSEQ software version 2.0 was used to analyze repertoire data. Out-of-frame sequences and sequences containing stop codons in the CDR3 were removed from the clonotype lists. Clonotypes below 0.01% frequency were excluded because they corresponded to less than one cell. Richness was computed as observed richness divided by input cell number, and evenness as Shannon entropy divided by log observed richness. Repertoire diversity and similarity between time points were quantified using Simpson diversity and Morisita-Horn overlap indices. Clonotypes were sorted into dominant (>1%), sub-dominant (0.5-0.99%), low abundance (0.1-0.49%) or lowest abundance (<0.1%) groups. For the germline index, total nucleotide additions were subtracted from total CDR3 length, and that difference was then divided by total CDR3 length. Imported from immuneACCESS, the table was reduced by TCRdb to in-frame sequences with V and J called. These copies leave out some clones; in studies compared against another copy, an unresolved V gene accounts for under half, and the cause of the remainder is not known. That table supplies the V and J calls and clone size; D and trimming were determined from the DNA. A total of about 50,000 clones appear in this sample, 89% of them only once. The top ten constitute more than 0.6% of the sample.

The sample's time point label is to be understood as: late/post reinfection, 12 to 24 weeks after detection. The sorted cells were sequenced directly ex vivo, without any in vitro expansion ahead of TCR sequencing. The donors were people who inject drugs and were enrolled in the Montreal Acute Hepatitis C Cohort Study (HEPCO) in Canada. As controls, total naive CD8 T cells were sorted as viable CD3+ CD8+ CD45RO- cells from a couple of donors at all three reinfection time points. Before sorting, cryopreserved peripheral blood mononuclear cells were thawed and CD8 T cells were purified from those thawed cells. The MACS CD8+ T cell Isolation Kit was used to enrich CD8 T cells through negative selection. Cells were sorted on a BD FACSAria II sorter running FACSDiva software, and FlowJo was used to analyze the data. What the research found in general, with its limitations: Because the study included only a few donors, definitive conclusions about public clonotypes linked to secondary clearance could not be reached.

About this clone itself: Its antigen is still unknown. It has no much larger one-base neighbor in the sample; base qualities were not kept.

This receptor was identified in a man between 18 and 35 years old with hepatitis C virus infection. Material for sequencing was naive CD8+ T cells sorted from blood. The cell subset or site label, read with the paper, signifies: total naive CD8+CD45RO- T cells.

In nucleotides, the sequence is TGCAGCGTTGAAGATCAGGACAGGGCTGTTTCCACAGATACGCAGTATTTT. Translated, this is CSVEDQDRAVSTDTQYF. The chain joins TRBV29-1 to TRBJ2-3; 8 of the junction bases match TRBD1. The cysteine opens and the phenylalanine closes a CDR3 of 17 amino acids. CDR3 DNA only is kept here, 51 bases in frame from base 1. The germline V gene provides CDR1 SQVTM and CDR2 ANQGSEA. V lost 0 bases and J lost 2 bases, and the count of bases not matched to a germline gene is 10.